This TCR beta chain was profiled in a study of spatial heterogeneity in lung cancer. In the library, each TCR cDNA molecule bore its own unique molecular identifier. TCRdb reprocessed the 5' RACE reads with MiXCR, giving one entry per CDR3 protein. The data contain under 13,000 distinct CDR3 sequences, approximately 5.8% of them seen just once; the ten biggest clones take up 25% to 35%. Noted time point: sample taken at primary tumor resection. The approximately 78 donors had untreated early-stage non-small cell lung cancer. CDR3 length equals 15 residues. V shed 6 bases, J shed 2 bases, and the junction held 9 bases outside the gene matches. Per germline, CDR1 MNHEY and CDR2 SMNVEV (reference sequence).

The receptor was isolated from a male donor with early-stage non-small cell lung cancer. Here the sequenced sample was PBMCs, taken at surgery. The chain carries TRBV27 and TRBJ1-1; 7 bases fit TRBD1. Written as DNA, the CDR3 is TGTGCCAGCAGCAGGGGTGACAGGGCCAACACTGAAGCTTTCTTT. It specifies CASSRGDRANTEAFF.